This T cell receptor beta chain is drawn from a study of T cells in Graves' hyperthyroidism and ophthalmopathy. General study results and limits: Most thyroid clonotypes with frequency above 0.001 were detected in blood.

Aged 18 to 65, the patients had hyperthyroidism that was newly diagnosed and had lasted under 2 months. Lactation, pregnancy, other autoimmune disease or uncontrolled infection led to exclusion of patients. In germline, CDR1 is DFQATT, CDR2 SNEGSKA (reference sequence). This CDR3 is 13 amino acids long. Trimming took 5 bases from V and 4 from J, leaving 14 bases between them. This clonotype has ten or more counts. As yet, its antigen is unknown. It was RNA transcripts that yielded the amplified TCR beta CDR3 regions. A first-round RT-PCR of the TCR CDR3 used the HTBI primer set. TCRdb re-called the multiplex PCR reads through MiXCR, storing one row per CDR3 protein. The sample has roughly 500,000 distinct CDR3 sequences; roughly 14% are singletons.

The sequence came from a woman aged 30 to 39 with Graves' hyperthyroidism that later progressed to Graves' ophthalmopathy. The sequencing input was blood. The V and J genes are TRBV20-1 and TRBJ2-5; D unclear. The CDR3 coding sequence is TGCAGTGCTCAGCTAGTTCTGGGAGAGACCCAGTACTTC. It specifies CSAQLVLGETQYF.